These 22 T cell receptor beta chains came from one sample sequenced in a study of somatic mutations in cytotoxic T cells in rheumatoid arthritis. This table comes from immunoSEQ multiplex PCR, and its TCRdb copy is limited to in-frame clones, with some not included. The sample shows around 20,000 clones, approximately 67% of them seen only once. The sequenced material came from CD8+ T cells sorted from blood. The source of these receptors is an adult with rheumatoid arthritis.

The chain is built from TRBV5-6 and TRBJ1-5; tentatively, D is TRBD1 (5 bases). Germline V lookup: CDR1 SGHDT, CDR2 YYEEEE. V shed 0 bases and J shed 0 bases, with 13 bases lying between them. The CDR3 runs to 17 residues. The DNA of the CDR3 is TGTGCCAGCAGCTTGGGGGGGACTGTCGGTAGCAATCAGCCCCAGCATTTT. Amino acid sequence: CASSLGGTVGSNQPQHF.

The sample holds a few counts of this clone. The chain carries TRBV4-1 and TRBJ2-7; the match to TRBD1 covers 7 bases. CDR1 is MGHRA and CDR2 is YSYEKL in the germline V gene. Trimming at V came to 4 bases and at J to 3 bases, leaving 15 bases not matched to a gene. The CDR3 is made up of 17 amino acids. The CDR3 DNA follows: TGCGCCAGCAGCCCTCGACAGGGCTCCTCTGGATACTACGAGCAGTACTTC. Its protein product is CASSPRQGSSGYYEQYF.

The DNA of the CDR3 is TGCGCCAGCAGCTTGGGAGTGCAGGAGCAGTACTTC. Residues: CASSLGVQEQYF. This chain connects TRBV5-1 to TRBJ2-7; no clear D gene. The V gene lost 0 bases and the J gene lost 7 bases, with 8 bases spanning the gap. Germline-derived CDR1 and CDR2 are SGHRS and YFSETQ. The CDR3 spans 12 residues.

The V and J genes are TRBV7-9 and TRBJ2-5; D is possibly TRBD1 (5 bases). Trimming cost V 5 bases and J 7 bases, with 14 bases left between them. Germline V gene sequence: CDR1 SEHNR, CDR2 FQNEAQ (reference sequence). The CDR3 length is 13 residues. The CDR3 here is CASSHSGAGTQYF. The CDR3 DNA reads TGTGCCAGCAGCCATAGTGGGGCAGGGACCCAGTACTTC.

The CDR3 region is CASSQVGTSGEETQYF. The CDR3 nucleotides read TGTGCCAGCAGCCAAGTGGGGACTAGCGGGGAAGAGACCCAGTACTTC. The gene calls are TRBV14 and TRBJ2-5, with TRBD2 matching over 13 bases. The CDR3 runs to 16 residues. From germline, CDR1 is SGHDN and CDR2 FVKESK. V lost 1 base and J lost 3; bases outside the gene matches: 2.

The chain uses TRBV5-1 and TRBJ2-5, with TRBD1 matching 9 bases. CDR1 is SGHRS and CDR2 is YFSETQ in the germline V gene. This CDR3 is built from 17 residues. Losses at the gene ends were 4 bases for V and 5 bases for J; bases not matched to a gene: 15. CDR3 region: CASSLRTGDGIPETQYF. CDR3 sequence (DNA): TGCGCCAGCAGCCTAAGGACAGGGGACGGCATACCGGAGACCCAGTACTTC.

The gene calls are TRBV7-9 and TRBJ2-1; TRBD2 matches at 9 bases. In germline, CDR1 is SEHNR, CDR2 FQNEAQ (reference sequence). The CDR3 consists of 15 residues. Germline trimming cut 5 bases from V and 6 bases from J; bases unmatched to any gene: 8. CDR3 DNA sequence: TGTGCCAGCAGCCCCCCCGGGACTAGCTTCAATGAGCAGTTCTTC. Translating it yields CASSPPGTSFNEQFF.

The chain carries TRBV2 and TRBJ2-7; D is undetermined. V was pared by 1 base and J by 0 bases, with 10 bases between. Germline CDR1 and CDR2: SNHLY and FYNNEI. The CDR3 is 15 amino acids. The CDR3 DNA is TGTGCCAGCAGTGAAGGGCACGTAAGCTCCTACGAGCAGTACTTC. Its protein product is CASSEGHVSSYEQYF.

The V gene is TRBV6-1, the J gene TRBJ2-1; the D gene is possibly TRBD1 (5 bases). CDR1 is MNHNS, CDR2 SASEGT, per germline. The CDR3 totals 13 residues. Trimming removed 5 bases from V and 4 bases from J, with 9 bases in between. The CDR3: CASSQQEYNEQFF. In DNA form, the CDR3 reads TGTGCCAGCAGTCAACAGGAGTACAATGAGCAGTTCTTC.

The chain has TRBV4-3 and TRBJ2-6, with 9 bases matching TRBD1. CDR3 length equals 21 residues. Germline V gene data show CDR1 as LGHNA and CDR2 as YSLEER. The V and J ends lost 6 bases and 1 base, in that order; junction bases with no gene match: 19. CDR3 region: CASSHEAIGTGYGSGANVLTF. CDR3 bases: TGCGCCAGCAGTCACGAAGCGATAGGGACAGGGTACGGTTCTGGGGCCAACGTCCTGACTTTC.

The rearrangement joins TRBV2 to TRBJ2-3; 9 positions agree with TRBD2. Looked up from germline, CDR1 is SNHLY and CDR2 is FYNNEI. The J segment lost 2 bases and the V segment lost 11 bases, leaving 14 bases of the junction unmatched. The CDR3 is 16 amino acids. The CDR3 sequence: CAGSGGRGTHTDTQYF. In nucleotides, the CDR3 is TGTGCCGGTAGCGGGGGCCGAGGCACACACACAGATACGCAGTATTTT.

This clone appeared once. The J gene is TRBJ1-5, the V gene TRBV19; 7 bases line up with TRBD1. V dropped 7 bases and J dropped 1; count of bases not matched to a gene: 7. CDR1 LNHDA and CDR2 SQIVND come from the germline V gene (reference sequence). This CDR3 spans 15 amino acids. The CDR3, as DNA: TGTGCCAGTAAGGGGGGGACAGCGAGCAATCAGCCCCAGCATTTT. It yields the protein CASKGGTASNQPQHF.

This chain connects TRBV19 to TRBJ1-1; 9 bases agree with TRBD1. V gave up 7 bases and J gave up 8 bases; unmatched junction bases: 11. The CDR3 sequence is 14 residues long. Per the germline V gene, CDR1 is LNHDA and CDR2 is SQIVND (reference sequence). Here the CDR3 DNA reads TGTGCCAGTATCGTCCGGGACAGGGTATCCGAAGCTTTCTTT. Protein product: CASIVRDRVSEAFF. Full variable domain (remainder filled in from reference TRBV19 and TRBJ1-1): DGGITQSPKYLFRKEGQNVTLSCEQNLNHDAMYWYRQDPGQGLRLIYYSQIVNDFQKGDIAEGYSVSREKKESFPLTVTSAQKNPTAFYLCASIVRDRVSEAFFGQGTRLTVV.

The chain employs TRBV4-3 and TRBJ2-1, with D unclear. The germline V gene has CDR1 LGHNA and CDR2 YSLEER. The CDR3 consists of 13 residues. The V end lost 1 base, the J end lost 7 bases, and 8 bases lay between the germline ends. This CDR3 reads CASSQVTGNEQFF. The CDR3 DNA reads TGCGCCAGCAGCCAAGTAACTGGTAATGAGCAGTTCTTC.

The rearrangement joins TRBV6-5 to TRBJ2-2; TRBD1 is a possible D gene (5 bases). The CDR3 is made up of 14 amino acids. V lost 6 bases and J 4 bases, leaving 12 bases between the germline ends. Germline values: CDR1 MNHEY, CDR2 SVGAGI. CDR3: CASRAGMGTGELFF. The CDR3 DNA follows: TGTGCCAGCAGGGCAGGGATGGGCACCGGGGAGCTGTTTTTT.

The chain carries TRBV9 and TRBJ1-3; the D gene is possibly TRBD1 (6 bases). CDR1 SGDLS and CDR2 YYNGEE come from the germline V gene. The V end was cut by 4 bases, the J end by 0 bases, with 11 bases between. The length of the CDR3 is 15 residues. The CDR3, as DNA: TGTGCCAGCAGCATCGGACAGTCCTCTGGAAACACCATATATTTT. It encodes CASSIGQSSGNTIYF.

The CDR3 reads CASRTPRGRGDTQYF. The CDR3 coding sequence is TGTGCCAGCCGCACCCCCCGGGGGCGCGGAGATACGCAGTATTTT. The chain employs TRBV28 and TRBJ2-3; either TRBD1 or TRBD2 may supply D (6 bases each). The germline CDR1 and CDR2 sequences are MDHEN and SYDVKM. There are 15 residues in the CDR3. V gave up 8 bases and J gave up 5 bases, with 20 bases separating them.

This clone was detected only a few times. This sequence joins TRBV25-1 and TRBJ1-2, with D unclear. V lost 11 bases and J 6 bases, leaving 13 bases between the germline ends. The CDR3 consists of 11 residues. CDR1 and CDR2 from the germline V gene are MGHDK and SYGVNS. This chain's CDR3 is CALWSVDGYTF. The CDR3 DNA follows: TGTGCCCTTTGGTCGGTGGATGGCTACACCTTC.

This clone turned up a few times. This chain links TRBV12-5 with TRBJ2-5, with 9 positions matching TRBD1. The CDR3 has 19 residues. Trimming took 1 base from V and 1 from J; bases not matched to a gene: 13. Germline V lookup: CDR1 LGHNT, CDR2 FRNRAP. The CDR3 nucleotides are TGTGCTAGTGGTTTGGACCGGGACAGGGAGCCGAACCTCCAAGAGACCCAGTACTTC. Translating gives CASGLDRDREPNLQETQYF.

In its sample, this clone ranks as medium-sized. The chain is built from TRBV5-4 and TRBJ1-1, with D maybe TRBD1 (5 bases). Trimming removed 2 bases at V and 3 bases at J, with 8 bases between. The length of the CDR3 is 13 residues. From germline, CDR1 is SGHNT and CDR2 YYREEE (reference sequence). In DNA form, the CDR3 reads TGTGCCAGCAGCTTATGGGGCGACACTGAAGCTTTCTTT. The encoded protein is CASSLWGDTEAFF. Complete variable domain (other parts from reference TRBV5-4 and TRBJ1-1): ETGVTQSPTHLIKTRGQQVTLRCSSQSGHNTVSWYQQALGQGPQFIFQYYREEENGRGNFPPRFSGLQFPNYSSELNVNALELDDSALYLCASSLWGDTEAFFGQGTRLTVV.

The chain employs TRBV30 and TRBJ2-5; the D gene is possibly TRBD2 (7 bases). The closer fit of TRBJ2-7 to the DNA end suggests the J call may be wrong. Germline V lookup: CDR1 GTSNPN, CDR2 SVGIG (reference sequence). The CDR3 runs 13 residues. DNA for the CDR3: TGTGCCTGGAGTGTTGGGGGGGCCAACGAGCAGTACTTC. This encodes CAWSVGGANEQYF.

A few counts support this clone. The rearrangement joins TRBV6-5 to TRBJ2-5; D could derive from TRBD1 or TRBD2 (7 bases each). The CDR3 consists of 13 residues. Germline V gene lookup returns CDR1 MNHEY and CDR2 SVGAGI. Trimming left V 10 bases short and J 3 bases short, with 15 bases between. The CDR3 nucleotides read TGTGCCATCTCAAGCGGGACAGAAGAGACCCAGTACTTC. It translates to CAISSGTEETQYF.